Described below is a single T cell receptor (beta chain) sequence and its context. The assay was immunoSEQ multiplex PCR, and TCRdb's table has in-frame clones only and misses some. This repertoire shows fewer than 350,000 clones, about 88% found once; its top ten account for roughly 13%. The source of the sample is a study of blood T cell repertoires in COVID-19. Overall study context: Acute-phase and convalescent COVID-19 samples originated in the United States, Italy and Spain.

V lost 4 bases to trimming and J lost 9 bases, with 11 bases between them. From germline, CDR1 is SGHRS and CDR2 YFSETQ. The CDR3 is made up of 12 amino acids. Sequencing was carried out using peripheral blood. The sequence came from a woman in her 70s with COVID-19, enrolled during active disease. J is TRBJ2-1 and V is TRBV5-1; the D gene is possibly TRBD2 (5 bases). The CDR3 here is CASSPVRGEQFF. The CDR3 nucleotides are TGCGCCAGCAGCCCGGTCCGGGGTGAGCAGTTCTTC.